These T cell receptor beta chains were read from a single sample in a study of cytomegalovirus exposure and HLA in healthy donors. Using immunoSEQ multiplex PCR, the repertoire was profiled, and TCRdb retains in-frame clones only, with some absent. Of 150,000 to 250,000 clones in the sample, roughly 81% were seen once. Sequences were obtained from PBMCs. The receptors come from a woman aged 25 to 45 in good health and CMV-seronegative. Both conserved end residues are part of each CDR3. Each record gives: J gene, D gene, V gene, clone size, CDR3 DNA, CDR3 protein. A D gene is named only where the DNA matches it firmly. Some rows mark clone size as missing; the rest say once, few, many or name a class of expanded clone.

>TRBJ1-5|TRBD1|TRBV2|NA
TGTGCCAGCAGAGGGGACAGGGGTGCTCAGCCCCAGCATTTT
CASRGDRGAQPQHF
>TRBJ2-1|NA|TRBV6-5|NA
TGTGCCAGCAGTTACTCTCAGGCTTTCTACAATGAGCAGTTCTTC
CASSYSQAFYNEQFF
>TRBJ2-7|TRBD2|TRBV5-1|NA
TGCGCCAGCAGAACGGGACTAGCGGAGAACTACGAGCAGTACTTC
CASRTGLAENYEQYF
>TRBJ2-1|TRBD2|TRBV27|once
TGTGCCAGCATGTCCGTGGGAGGGAGCTCCTACAATGAGCAGTTCTTC
CASMSVGGSSYNEQFF
>TRBJ1-2|NA|TRBV27|few
TGTGCCAGCAGTCTAGACAGAGCCAACTATGGCTACACCTTC
CASSLDRANYGYTF
>TRBJ2-6|NA|TRBV2|NA
TGTGCCAGCAGTGATCAGAACTCTGGGGCCAACGTCCTGACTTTC
CASSDQNSGANVLTF
>TRBJ2-7|TRBD2|TRBV5-1|NA
TGCGCCAGCAGCTGGACTAGCGGGGACTACGAGCAGTACTTC
CASSWTSGDYEQYF
>TRBJ2-1|NA|TRBV5-6|few
TGTGCCAGCAGCCCGCGGGGGCTCGGGGGGTACAATGAGCAGTTCTTC
CASSPRGLGGYNEQFF
>TRBJ1-1|NA|TRBV19|NA
TGTGCCAGTAGTACCGGGACTACCACGTGGACTGAAGCTTTCTTT
CASSTGTTTWTEAFF
>TRBJ2-1|NA|TRBV7-9|NA
TGTGCCAGCAGCGTGGAGAGTAATGAGCAGTTCTTC
CASSVESNEQFF
>TRBJ1-4|NA|TRBV30|once
TGTGCCTGGAGTGTTGGGCCAATGGGAACTAATGAAAAACTGTTTTTT
CAWSVGPMGTNEKLFF
>TRBJ2-6|TRBD1|TRBV19|NA
TGTGCCAGAGAGGGACAGGGGAGCTCTGGGGCCAACGTCCTGACTTTC
CAREGQGSSGANVLTF
>TRBJ2-7|TRBD2|TRBV19|NA
TGTGCCAGTAGTCCCCGGACTAGCGGGAGAGGGAGGGGCTACGAGCAGTACTTC
CASSPRTSGRGRGYEQYF
>TRBJ1-2|TRBD1|TRBV4-1|NA
TGCGCCAGCAGCCAAGACGACAGGGGCTATGGCTACACCTTC
CASSQDDRGYGYTF
>TRBJ2-1|NA|TRBV7-6|few
TGTGCCAGCAGCTCCGGACTTTACAATGAGCAGTTCTTC
CASSSGLYNEQFF
>TRBJ2-5|TRBD2|TRBV7-2|NA
TGTGCCAGCAGCCCAGGGACTAGCGGGGGGCTCGGCCAAGAGACCCAGTACTTC
CASSPGTSGGLGQETQYF
>TRBJ2-7|TRBD2|TRBV9|NA
TGTGCCAGCAGCGTTGAACGTAGTAGCGGGCCCTACGAGCAGTACTTC
CASSVERSSGPYEQYF
>TRBJ2-7|NA|TRBV2|NA
TGTGCCAGCAGATCTACTAGTGGTAGCTCCTACGAGCAGTACTTC
CASRSTSGSSYEQYF
>TRBJ1-5|TRBD1|TRBV2|NA
TGTGCCAGCCGACTCTCTCGGACAGGGGATATAACGGGGCAGCCCCAGCATTTT
CASRLSRTGDITGQPQHF
>TRBJ2-2|NA|TRBV5-1|NA
TGCGCCAGCTTGTTCGGCGGAGACACCGGGGAGCTGTTTTTT
CASLFGGDTGELFF
>TRBJ2-5|NA|TRBV18|NA
TGTGCCAGCTCACCCACGAGGACCCAGTACTTC
CASSPTRTQYF
>TRBJ1-2|TRBD1|TRBV13|NA
TGTGCCAGCAGCTGGACAGGACGCTATGGCTACACCTTC
CASSWTGRYGYTF
>TRBJ1-2|NA|TRBV6-1|few
TGTGCCAGCAGTGATACAGGGAGTTTGTTAGGCTACACCTTC
CASSDTGSLLGYTF
>TRBJ1-2|NA|TRBV9|NA
TGTGCCAGCAGCGCGGAACCGACATTTAACTATGGCTACACCTTC
CASSAEPTFNYGYTF
>TRBJ2-2|NA|TRBV7-9|NA
TGTGCCAGCAGCAATATCGGTAGGGAGCTGTTTTTT
CASSNIGRELFF
>TRBJ1-1|TRBD1|TRBV2|NA
TGTGCCAGCAGGAACAGGGGATGGACTGAAGCTTTCTTT
CASRNRGWTEAFF
>TRBJ1-4|NA|TRBV2|NA
TGTGCCAGCACGGCAGGGAAGTTATTTTCTGGAGAAAAACTGTTTTTT
CASTAGKLFSGEKLFF
>TRBJ2-7|NA|TRBV7-2|NA
TGTGCCAGCAGCTTAGCCCCCCAGGGGAGTTCCTACGAGCAGTACTTC
CASSLAPQGSSYEQYF
>TRBJ1-5|TRBD1|TRBV2|NA
TGTGCCAGCAGTGAAGCAGGACAGGTTAGCAATCAGCCCCAGCATTTT
CASSEAGQVSNQPQHF
>TRBJ2-3|NA|TRBV14|once
TGTGCCAGCAGCCAAACAGGGACCGATACGCAGTATTTT
CASSQTGTDTQYF
>TRBJ2-3|NA|TRBV2|NA
TGTGCCAGCAAGGGAGCCCCAGATACGCAGTATTTT
CASKGAPDTQYF
>TRBJ2-4|NA|TRBV9|NA
TGTGCCAGCAGCGTAGCAGTGTGGAGCACCGGCGCCAAAAACATTCAGTACTTC
CASSVAVWSTGAKNIQYF
>TRBJ2-1|NA|TRBV6-5|NA
TGTGCCAGCAGTCGAACGAGCTCCTACAATGAGCAGTTCTTC
CASSRTSSYNEQFF
>TRBJ1-5|NA|TRBV25-1|few
TGTGCCAGCAGTGATGCAGGGGATGTCACTCAGCCCCAGCATTTT
CASSDAGDVTQPQHF
>TRBJ2-3|TRBD2|TRBV15|NA
TGTGCCACCAGCAGTCCCTCTAGCGGGGGGTTCTCAGATACGCAGTATTTT
CATSSPSSGGFSDTQYF
>TRBJ2-1|TRBD2|TRBV19|NA
TGTGCCAGTAGTAGGCTAGCGGAGAACTATGAGCAGTTCTTC
CASSRLAENYEQFF
>TRBJ2-1|TRBD2|TRBV4-1|once
TGCGCCAGCAGCCCGGGTAGCGGGGGGGTAGTTGAGCAGTTCTTC
CASSPGSGGVVEQFF
>TRBJ2-7|TRBD1|TRBV5-1|NA
TGCGCCAGCAGCCCTAGGGCAGGACAGGGGGGCTACGAGCAGTACTTC
CASSPRAGQGGYEQYF
>TRBJ2-1|TRBD2|TRBV5-4|NA
TGTGCCAGCAGCCCAGTGACTAGCGGATACAATGAGCAGTTCTTC
CASSPVTSGYNEQFF
>TRBJ1-2|TRBD1|TRBV11-2|NA
TGTGCCAGCAGTTTGTTTCGAGGGGGCCACGACGGCTACACCTTC
CASSLFRGGHDGYTF
>TRBJ1-3|NA|TRBV25-1|few
TGTGCCAGCATCTCCTACGGGGGAAACACCATATATTTT
CASISYGGNTIYF
>TRBJ2-7|TRBD2|TRBV29-1|NA
TGCAGCGTTGTAACTAGCGGTACCTACGAGCAGTACTTC
CSVVTSGTYEQYF
>TRBJ2-2|TRBD2|TRBV11-2|NA
TGTGCCAGCAGCGCGACTAGCGGGAAATCCGGGGAGCTGTTTTTT
CASSATSGKSGELFF
>TRBJ1-1|TRBD1|TRBV4-1|NA
TGCGCCAGCAGCCAGAGACAGGGGTTTTTGTGGAACACTGAAGCTTTCTTT
CASSQRQGFLWNTEAFF
>TRBJ2-1|TRBD1|TRBV29-1|NA
TGCAGCGTGGGGAACAGGGGATCCAATGAGCAGTTCTTC
CSVGNRGSNEQFF
>TRBJ2-5|TRBD1|TRBV29-1|NA
TGCAGCGTTGGACAGGGGGCCCTACAAGAGACCCAGTACTTC
CSVGQGALQETQYF
>TRBJ2-7|TRBD1|TRBV6-1|few
TGTGCCAGCAGTGGGACAGGTGATTCCTACGAGCAGTACTTC
CASSGTGDSYEQYF
>TRBJ2-7|NA|TRBV6-6|NA
TGTGCCAGCAGTTACTCACGCGGATACGAGCAGTACTTC
CASSYSRGYEQYF
>TRBJ1-5|TRBD1|TRBV7-9|NA
TGTGCCAGCAGCTTAGGGACAGGTTTCCAGCCCCAGCATTTT
CASSLGTGFQPQHF
>TRBJ1-2|NA|TRBV6-5|few
TGTGCCAGCAGTTACGCAGGGAGGAGCTATGGCTACACCTTC
CASSYAGRSYGYTF
>TRBJ2-7|NA|TRBV30|few
TGTGCCTGGAGTGTACCAGGAAAGGGGGAGCAGTACTTC
CAWSVPGKGEQYF
>TRBJ1-1|TRBD1|TRBV5-4|NA
TGTGCCAGCAGCTTGAGGGACAGGGGGCTGGAAGCTTTCTTT
CASSLRDRGLEAFF
>TRBJ2-1|NA|TRBV27|NA
TGTGCCAGCAGTTCCCCCGGGATTCCGACGGACAATGAGCAGTTCTTC
CASSSPGIPTDNEQFF
>TRBJ2-5|TRBD1|TRBV30|NA
TGTGCCTGGAGGGATACAGGGGTGTGGGAGACCCAGTACTTC
CAWRDTGVWETQYF
>TRBJ1-5|NA|TRBV2|NA
TGTGCCAGCAGTGAAGCTGGCAGGGTTGGGCCCCAGCATTTT
CASSEAGRVGPQHF
>TRBJ1-5|TRBD1|TRBV5-1|NA
TGCGCCAGCAGCGTACAGGGACAGGGCGAGCCCCAGCATTTT
CASSVQGQGEPQHF
>TRBJ2-7|TRBD1|TRBV5-6|NA
TGTGCCAGCAAACTCACAGGGGGCGTCCACGAGCAGTACTTC
CASKLTGGVHEQYF